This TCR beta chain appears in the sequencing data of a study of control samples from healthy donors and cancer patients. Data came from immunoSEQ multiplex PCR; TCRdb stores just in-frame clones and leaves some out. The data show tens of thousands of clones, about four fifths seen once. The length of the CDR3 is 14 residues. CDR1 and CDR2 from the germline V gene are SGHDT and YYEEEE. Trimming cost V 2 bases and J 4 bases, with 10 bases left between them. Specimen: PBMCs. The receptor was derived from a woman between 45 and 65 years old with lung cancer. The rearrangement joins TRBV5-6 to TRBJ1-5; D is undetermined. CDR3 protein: CASSLKGINQPQHF. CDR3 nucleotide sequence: TGTGCCAGCAGCTTAAAGGGCATTAATCAGCCCCAGCATTTT.